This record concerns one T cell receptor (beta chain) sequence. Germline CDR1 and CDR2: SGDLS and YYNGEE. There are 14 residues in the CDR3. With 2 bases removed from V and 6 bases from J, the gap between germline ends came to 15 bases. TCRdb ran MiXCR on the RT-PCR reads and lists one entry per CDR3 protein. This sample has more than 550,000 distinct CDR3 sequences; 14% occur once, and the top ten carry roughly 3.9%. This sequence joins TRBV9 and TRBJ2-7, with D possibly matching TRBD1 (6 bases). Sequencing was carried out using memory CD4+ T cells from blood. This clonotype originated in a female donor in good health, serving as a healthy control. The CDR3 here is CASSVSGLTGEQYF. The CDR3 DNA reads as TGTGCCAGCAGCGTGAGCGGTTTGACAGGCGAGCAGTACTTC.